The rows below give T cell receptor beta chains drawn from one sample of a study of blood T cell repertoires in COVID-19. Only in-frame clones appear in the TCRdb table, and some are missing; sequencing was by immunoSEQ multiplex PCR. Counted here are fewer than 450,000 clones, approximately 91% occurring once; the ten biggest clones make up roughly 2%. The sample taken for sequencing was PBMCs or T cells enriched from blood (not recorded which). Receptors originate from a woman between 40 and 55 years old with acute COVID-19. Each CDR3 is given with its conserved first and last residue. D genes are given only for firm matches. A row's size may be missing; if present it is once, few, many or a size class.

d_call	cdr3_length	j_call	v_call	clone_size	cdr3_nt	cdr3_aa
.	15	TRBJ1-5	TRBV5-6	.	TGTGCCAGCAGCTTTGGGGACAACCTTGTTCAGCCCCAGCATTTT	CASSFGDNLVQPQHF
TRBD1	15	TRBJ1-5	TRBV19	.	TGTGCCAGTAGTATGCGACAGGGGATGAATCAGCCCCAGCATTTT	CASSMRQGMNQPQHF
.	15	TRBJ1-2	TRBV7-9	.	TGTGCCAGCAGCCCCGTTTGGGGAGCAAACTATGGCTACACCTTC	CASSPVWGANYGYTF
.	14	TRBJ2-7	TRBV30	.	TGTGCCTGCACACGGGTCCCCTTTAATGACGAGCAGTACTTC	CACTRVPFNDEQYF
TRBD2	15	TRBJ2-5	TRBV4-2	.	TGTGCCAGCACTCGCGATAGCGGGGGCCTTGCGGCCCAGTACTTC	CASTRDSGGLAAQYF
TRBD2	19	TRBJ2-1	TRBV5-1	.	TGCGCCAGCAGCTTGGATTTTAGCGGGGGGTACAGCTCCTACAATGAGCAGTTCTTC	CASSLDFSGGYSSYNEQFF
.	15	TRBJ1-1	TRBV7-9	.	TGTGCCAGCATCATGGCGGGGGGCGAGGACACTGAAGCTTTCTTT	CASIMAGGEDTEAFF
.	15	TRBJ1-6	TRBV15	.	TGTGCCACCAGCAGAGCCTGGAGGGTAGGGTCACCCCTCCACTTT	CATSRAWRVGSPLHF
TRBD1	15	TRBJ1-1	TRBV28	.	TGTGCCAGCAGTTTCCACAAGACAGGGCGCACTGAAGCTTTCTTT	CASSFHKTGRTEAFF
TRBD1	12	TRBJ1-2	TRBV12-3/TRBV12-4	.	TGTGCCAGCGGCGACAGGGTCGGAGGCTACACCTTC	CASGDRVGGYTF
TRBD1	14	TRBJ1-1	TRBV30	.	TGTGCCTGGAGTGCCCGGACAGGGGGCACTGAAGCTTTCTTT	CAWSARTGGTEAFF
.	13	TRBJ1-4	TRBV7-9	.	TGTGCCAGCAGCTTAGGCGGGGTACGTGGACTGTTTTTT	CASSLGGVRGLFF
TRBD1	18	TRBJ1-2	TRBV6-1	.	TGTGCCAGCAGTGAAACCCGGGACAGGGGGAAGGCGGACTATGGCTACACCTTC	CASSETRDRGKADYGYTF
TRBD1	14	TRBJ2-5	TRBV7-9	few	TGTGCCAGCAGCTTGACAGGGCTAGGGGAGACCCAGTACTTC	CASSLTGLGETQYF
TRBD1	15	TRBJ1-2	TRBV19	once	TGTGCCAGTAGACCGGGGACAGACATTTTCTATGGCTACACCTTC	CASRPGTDIFYGYTF
TRBD1	16	TRBJ2-1	TRBV4-1	.	TGCGCCAGCAGCCAAGAAATGGGGACAGGGGGCAATGAGCAGTTCTTC	CASSQEMGTGGNEQFF
TRBD2	17	TRBJ2-2	TRBV3-1/TRBV3-2	.	TGTGCCAGCAGCCACACGGCTAGCGGGGGGAGTACCGGGGAGCTGTTTTTT	CASSHTASGGSTGELFF
TRBD1	16	TRBJ2-2	TRBV9	.	TGTGCCAGCAGCGTGGAAGGGACAGTTCCAACCGGGGAGCTGTTTTTT	CASSVEGTVPTGELFF
TRBD1	16	TRBJ2-1	TRBV3-1/TRBV3-2	.	TGTGCCAGCAGGTTACAACGGACAGGGCATTACAATGAGCAGTTCTTC	CASRLQRTGHYNEQFF
.	14	TRBJ1-2	TRBV3-1/TRBV3-2	.	TGTGCCAGCAGCCCAGCGGGATGGGTCTATGGCTACACCTTC	CASSPAGWVYGYTF
TRBD1	18	TRBJ2-2	TRBV9	.	TGTGCCAGCAGCGTTCCCTCGGGACAGGGGCTCAACACCGGGGAGCTGTTTTTT	CASSVPSGQGLNTGELFF
TRBD1	14	TRBJ1-5	TRBV19	.	TGTGCCAGTACCCCAACAGGGGTGCGGCAGCCCCAGCATTTT	CASTPTGVRQPQHF
TRBD2	15	TRBJ2-5	TRBV5-1	.	TGCGCCAGCAGCTCAGGACTAGCGGGGCGAGAGACCCAGTACTTC	CASSSGLAGRETQYF
.	14	TRBJ1-2	TRBV30	.	TGTGCCTGGAGTAAGCGGACAGCAAACTATGGCTACACCTTC	CAWSKRTANYGYTF
.	13	TRBJ2-1	TRBV10-3	.	TGTGCCATCAGGGCAGATACAAACAATGAGCAGTTCTTC	CAIRADTNNEQFF
TRBD2	15	TRBJ2-5	TRBV5-4	.	TGTGCCAGCGCCTCTAGCGGGGGGGCCTTCGAGACCCAGTACTTC	CASASSGGAFETQYF
TRBD2	14	TRBJ2-3	TRBV7-2	few	TGTGCCAGCAGCTTAGTAGCGGGGCGAGATACGCAGTATTTT	CASSLVAGRDTQYF
.	13	TRBJ1-1	TRBV6-5	.	TGTGCCAGCAGTTACTCCCAGCGGGGGGTAGCTTTCTTT	CASSYSQRGVAFF
TRBD2	16	TRBJ2-1	TRBV14	.	TGTGCCAGCAGCCAGACCAGAAGCGGGGGGGCTGGTGAGCAGTTCTTC	CASSQTRSGGAGEQFF
TRBD1	13	TRBJ1-2	TRBV29-1	.	TGCAGCGCATCTCCAGGGGGCGAGTATGGCTACACCTTC	CSASPGGEYGYTF
TRBD1	15	TRBJ1-1	TRBV5-1	.	TGCGCCAGCAGCTCTAGCGGGGACAGGGGTACTGAAGCTTTCTTT	CASSSSGDRGTEAFF
TRBD1	15	TRBJ1-2	TRBV19	.	TGTGCCAGTAGTCCTCGGGACAGCACTAACTATGGCTACACCTTC	CASSPRDSTNYGYTF
.	16	TRBJ1-1	TRBV28	.	TGTGCCAGCAGTTTAGACAGGTCCTCCATGAACACTGAAGCTTTCTTT	CASSLDRSSMNTEAFF
TRBD1	16	TRBJ2-1	TRBV5-1	.	TGCGCCAGCAGCTTGTCCCCAGGGGGATACTACAATGAGCAGTTCTTC	CASSLSPGGYYNEQFF
.	13	TRBJ1-1	TRBV14	.	TGTGCCAGCGCTAGACAGCTGAACACTGAAGCTTTCTTT	CASARQLNTEAFF
.	14	TRBJ1-5	TRBV2	.	TGTGCCAGCAGTGGACCGCTAGTCAATCAGCCCCAGCATTTT	CASSGPLVNQPQHF
.	15	TRBJ1-4	TRBV3-1/TRBV3-2	.	TGTGCCAGCAGCCCCAGACAGGTTACTAATGAAAAACTGTTTTTT	CASSPRQVTNEKLFF
TRBD1	14	TRBJ2-2	TRBV2	.	TGTGCCAGCAGCGGGACAGCCAACACCGGGGAGCTGTTTTTT	CASSGTANTGELFF
.	14	TRBJ2-1	TRBV27	.	TGTGCCAGCAGAGCACCTCTACAGTACAATGAGCAGTTCTTC	CASRAPLQYNEQFF
TRBD1	16	TRBJ1-1	TRBV13	.	TGTGCCAGCAGCACATGGACAGGATGGGGAAACACTGAAGCTTTCTTT	CASSTWTGWGNTEAFF
TRBD2	14	TRBJ2-7	TRBV2	once	TGTGCCAGCAGTGGACTAGCGGGGTCCTACGAGCAGTACTTC	CASSGLAGSYEQYF
TRBD1	13	TRBJ1-1	TRBV29-1	.	TGCAGCGTTGGTTCGGGACAGGGGAGGGAAGCTTTCTTT	CSVGSGQGREAFF